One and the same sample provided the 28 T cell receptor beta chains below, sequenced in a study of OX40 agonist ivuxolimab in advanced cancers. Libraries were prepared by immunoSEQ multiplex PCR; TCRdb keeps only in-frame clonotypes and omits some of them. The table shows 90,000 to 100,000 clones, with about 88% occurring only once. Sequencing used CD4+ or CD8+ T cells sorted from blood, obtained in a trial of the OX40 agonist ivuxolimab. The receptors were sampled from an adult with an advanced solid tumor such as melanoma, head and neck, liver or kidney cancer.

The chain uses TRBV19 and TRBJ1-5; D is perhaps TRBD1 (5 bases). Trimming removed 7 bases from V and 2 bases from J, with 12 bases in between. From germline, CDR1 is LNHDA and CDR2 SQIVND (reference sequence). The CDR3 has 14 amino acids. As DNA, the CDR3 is TGTGCCAGTACCGAATCCAGGGGCAATCAGCCCCAGCATTTT. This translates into CASTESRGNQPQHF.

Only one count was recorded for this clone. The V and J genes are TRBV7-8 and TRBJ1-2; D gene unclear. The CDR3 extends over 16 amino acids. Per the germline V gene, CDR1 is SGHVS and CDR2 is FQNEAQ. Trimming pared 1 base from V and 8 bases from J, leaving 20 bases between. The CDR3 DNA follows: TGTGCCAGCAGCTTAGAAACGACCGATCCTTGGAGAGGCTACACCTTC. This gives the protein CASSLETTDPWRGYTF.

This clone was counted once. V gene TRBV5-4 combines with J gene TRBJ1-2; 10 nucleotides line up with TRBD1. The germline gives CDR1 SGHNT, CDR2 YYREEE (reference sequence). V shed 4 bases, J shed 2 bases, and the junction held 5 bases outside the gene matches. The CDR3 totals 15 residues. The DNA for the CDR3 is TGTGCCAGCAGCAGGGACAGGGGCGGGAACTATGGCTACACCTTC. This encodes CASSRDRGGNYGYTF.

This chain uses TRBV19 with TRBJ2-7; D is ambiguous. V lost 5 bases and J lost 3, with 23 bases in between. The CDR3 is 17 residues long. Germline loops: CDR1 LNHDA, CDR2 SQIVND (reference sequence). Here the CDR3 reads CASSPRKSTSTYYEQYF. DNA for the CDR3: TGTGCCAGTAGTCCCCGCAAAAGTACCTCAACTTACTACGAGCAGTACTTC. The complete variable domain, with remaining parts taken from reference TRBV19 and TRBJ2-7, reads DGGITQSPKYLFRKEGQNVTLSCEQNLNHDAMYWYRQDPGQGLRLIYYSQIVNDFQKGDIAEGYSVSREKKESFPLTVTSAQKNPTAFYLCASSPRKSTSTYYEQYFGPGTRLTVT.

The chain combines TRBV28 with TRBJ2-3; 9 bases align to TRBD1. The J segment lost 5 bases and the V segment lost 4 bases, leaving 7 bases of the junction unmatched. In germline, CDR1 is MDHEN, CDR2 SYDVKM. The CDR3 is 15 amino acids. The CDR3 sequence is CASSSQGARLDTQYF. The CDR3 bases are TGTGCCAGCAGTTCACAGGGGGCCCGGTTAGATACGCAGTATTTT.

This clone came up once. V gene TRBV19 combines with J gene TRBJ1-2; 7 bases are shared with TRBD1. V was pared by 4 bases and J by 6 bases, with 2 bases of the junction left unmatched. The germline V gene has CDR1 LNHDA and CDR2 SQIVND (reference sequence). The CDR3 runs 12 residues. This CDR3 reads CASSTQGNGYTF. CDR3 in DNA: TGTGCCAGTAGTACACAGGGGAATGGCTACACCTTC.

In DNA, the CDR3 is TGTGCCTGGAGTCTGCTGACTGAAGCTTTCTTT. Amino acid sequence: CAWSLLTEAFF. The chain couples TRBV30 to TRBJ1-1; D not resolved. Germline loops: CDR1 GTSNPN, CDR2 SVGIG (reference sequence). This CDR3 has 11 amino acids. Trimming took off 2 bases at V and 5 bases at J, with 6 bases between the two ends.

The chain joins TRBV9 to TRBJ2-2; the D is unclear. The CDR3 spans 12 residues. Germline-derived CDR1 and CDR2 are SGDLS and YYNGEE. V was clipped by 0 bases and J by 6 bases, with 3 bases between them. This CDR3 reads CASSVVAGELFF. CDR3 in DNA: TGTGCCAGCAGCGTAGTAGCCGGGGAGCTGTTTTTT.

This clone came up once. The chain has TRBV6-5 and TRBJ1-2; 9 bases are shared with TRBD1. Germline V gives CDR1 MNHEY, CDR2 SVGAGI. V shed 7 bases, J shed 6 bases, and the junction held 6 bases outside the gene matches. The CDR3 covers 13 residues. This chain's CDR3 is CASKTRDRDGYTF. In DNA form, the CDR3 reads TGTGCCAGCAAAACCCGGGACAGGGATGGCTACACCTTC.

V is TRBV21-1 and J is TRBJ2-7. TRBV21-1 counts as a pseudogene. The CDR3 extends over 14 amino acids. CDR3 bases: TGTGCCAGCAGCAAAGAGGGCGGTTCCTACGAGCAGTACTTC. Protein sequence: CASSKEGGSYEQYF.

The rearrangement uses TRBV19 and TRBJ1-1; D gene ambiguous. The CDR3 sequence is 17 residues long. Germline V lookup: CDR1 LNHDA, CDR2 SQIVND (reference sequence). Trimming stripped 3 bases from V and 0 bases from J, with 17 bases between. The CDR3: CASSIPPVFGLNTEAFF. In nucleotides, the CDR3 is TGTGCCAGTAGTATTCCCCCCGTATTTGGCTTGAACACTGAAGCTTTCTTT.

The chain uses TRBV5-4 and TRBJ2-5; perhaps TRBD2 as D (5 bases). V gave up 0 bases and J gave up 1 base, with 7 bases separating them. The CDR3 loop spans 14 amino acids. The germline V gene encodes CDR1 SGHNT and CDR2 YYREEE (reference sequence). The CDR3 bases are TGTGCCAGCAGCTTGGGGCGGGTCCAAGAGACCCAGTACTTC. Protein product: CASSLGRVQETQYF.

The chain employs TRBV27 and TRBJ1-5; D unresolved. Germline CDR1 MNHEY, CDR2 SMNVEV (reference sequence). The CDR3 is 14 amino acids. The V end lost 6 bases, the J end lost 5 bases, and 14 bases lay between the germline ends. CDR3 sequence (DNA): TGTGCCAGCAGCCTAGACATATCATATCAGCCCCAGCATTTT. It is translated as CASSLDISYQPQHF.

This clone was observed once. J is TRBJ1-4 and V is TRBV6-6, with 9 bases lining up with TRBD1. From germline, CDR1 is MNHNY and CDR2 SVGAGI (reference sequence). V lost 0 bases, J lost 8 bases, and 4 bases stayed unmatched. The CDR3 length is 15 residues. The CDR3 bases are TGTGCCAGCAGTTACTCGGGGACAGGGTACGAAAAACTGTTTTTT. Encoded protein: CASSYSGTGYEKLFF.

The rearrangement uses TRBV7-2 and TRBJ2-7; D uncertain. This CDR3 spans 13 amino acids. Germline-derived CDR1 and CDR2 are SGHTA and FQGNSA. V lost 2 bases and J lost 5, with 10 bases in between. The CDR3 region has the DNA TGTGCCAGCAGCTTAAGGAGTTTCAACGAGCAGTACTTC. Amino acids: CASSLRSFNEQYF.

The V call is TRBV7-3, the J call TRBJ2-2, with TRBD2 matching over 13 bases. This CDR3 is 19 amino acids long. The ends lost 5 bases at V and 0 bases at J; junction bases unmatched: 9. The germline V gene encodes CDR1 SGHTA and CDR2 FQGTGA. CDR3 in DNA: TGTGCCAGCAGCCGACTAGCGGGAGGCCTTTTACCGAACACCGGGGAGCTGTTTTTT. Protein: CASSRLAGGLLPNTGELFF.

The CDR3 sequence is CASSLDLARETQYF. The CDR3 DNA sequence: TGTGCCAGCAGCTTAGACTTAGCGAGGGAGACCCAGTACTTC. This chain connects TRBV7-2 to TRBJ2-5; D is possibly TRBD2 (5 bases). Germline CDR1 SGHTA, CDR2 FQGNSA. V was trimmed by 1 base and J by 5 bases, leaving 11 bases between them. The CDR3 runs to 14 residues.

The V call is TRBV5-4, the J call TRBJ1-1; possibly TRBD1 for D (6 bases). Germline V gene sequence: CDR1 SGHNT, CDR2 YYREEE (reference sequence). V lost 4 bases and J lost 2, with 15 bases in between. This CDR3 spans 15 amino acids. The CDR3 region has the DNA TGTGCCAGCAGCGCCCGGGACACGGGTAACACTGAAGCTTTCTTT. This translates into CASSARDTGNTEAFF.

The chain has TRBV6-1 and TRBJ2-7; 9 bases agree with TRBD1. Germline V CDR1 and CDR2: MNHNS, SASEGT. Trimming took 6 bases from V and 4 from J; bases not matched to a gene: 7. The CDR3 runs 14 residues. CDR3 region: CASSFPGQGYEQYF. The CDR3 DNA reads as TGTGCCAGCAGCTTCCCGGGACAGGGATACGAGCAGTACTTC.

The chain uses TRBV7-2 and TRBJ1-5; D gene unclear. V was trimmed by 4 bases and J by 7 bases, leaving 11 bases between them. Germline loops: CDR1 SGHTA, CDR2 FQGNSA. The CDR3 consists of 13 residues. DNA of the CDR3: TGTGCCAGCAGCTCTCGAACAGACCAGCCCCAGCATTTT. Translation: CASSSRTDQPQHF.

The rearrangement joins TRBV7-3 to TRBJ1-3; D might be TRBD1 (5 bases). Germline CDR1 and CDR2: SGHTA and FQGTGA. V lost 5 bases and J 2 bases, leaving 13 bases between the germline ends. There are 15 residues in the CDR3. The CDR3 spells CASSLGGGTGNTIYF. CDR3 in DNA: TGTGCCAGCAGCCTCGGCGGGGGGACTGGAAACACCATATATTTT. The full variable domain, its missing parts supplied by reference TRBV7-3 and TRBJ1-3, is GAGVSQTPSNKVTEKGKYVELRCDPISGHTALYWYRQSLGQGPEFLIYFQGTGAADDSGLPNDRFFAVRPEGSVSTLKIQRTERGDSAVYLCASSLGGGTGNTIYFGEGSWLTVV.

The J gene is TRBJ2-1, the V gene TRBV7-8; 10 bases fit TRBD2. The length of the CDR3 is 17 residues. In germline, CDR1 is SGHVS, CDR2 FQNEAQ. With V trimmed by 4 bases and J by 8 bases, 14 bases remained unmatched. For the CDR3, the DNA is TGTGCCAGCAGCTCCCACCGGGGAGCGGGGGGGCGTCATGAGCAGTTCTTC. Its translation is CASSSHRGAGGRHEQFF.

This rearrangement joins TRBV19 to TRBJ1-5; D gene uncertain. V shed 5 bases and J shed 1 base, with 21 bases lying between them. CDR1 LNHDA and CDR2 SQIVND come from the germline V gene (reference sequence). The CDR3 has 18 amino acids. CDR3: CASSPHPELTYSNQPQHF. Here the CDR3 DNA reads TGTGCCAGTAGTCCACATCCCGAGCTGACGTACAGCAATCAGCCCCAGCATTTT.

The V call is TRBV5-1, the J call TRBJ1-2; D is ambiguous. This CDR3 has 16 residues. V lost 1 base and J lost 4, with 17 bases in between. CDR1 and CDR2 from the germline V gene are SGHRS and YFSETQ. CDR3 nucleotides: TGCGCCAGCAGCTTGTTAGGGCGGGGTCTATCCTATGGCTACACCTTC. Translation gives CASSLLGRGLSYGYTF. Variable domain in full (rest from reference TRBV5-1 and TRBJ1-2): KAGVTQTPRYLIKTRGQQVTLSCSPISGHRSVSWYQQTPGQGLQFLFEYFSETQRNKGNFPGRFSGRQFSNSRSEMNVSTLELGDSALYLCASSLLGRGLSYGYTFGSGTRLTVV.

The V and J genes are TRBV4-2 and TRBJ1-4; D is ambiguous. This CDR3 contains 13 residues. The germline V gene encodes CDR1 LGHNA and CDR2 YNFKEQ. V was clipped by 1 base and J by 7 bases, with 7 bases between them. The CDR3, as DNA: TGTGCCAGCAGCCAAGCGGGCGGTGAAAAACTGTTTTTT. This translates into CASSQAGGEKLFF.

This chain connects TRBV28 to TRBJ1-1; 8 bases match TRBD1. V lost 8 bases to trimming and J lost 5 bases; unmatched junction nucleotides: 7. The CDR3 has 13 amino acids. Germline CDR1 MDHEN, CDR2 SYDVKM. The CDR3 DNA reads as TGTGCCAGCCGGACAGGGCTGGGGACTGAAGCTTTCTTT. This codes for CASRTGLGTEAFF.

The CDR3 protein is CASSPGENRRDTQYF. The CDR3 DNA follows: TGTGCCAGCAGTCCAGGGGAGAATCGACGAGATACGCAGTATTTT. The chain employs TRBV5-6 and TRBJ2-3, with D maybe TRBD1 (6 bases). Germline loops: CDR1 SGHDT, CDR2 YYEEEE. The V and J ends lost 5 bases and 5 bases respectively, with 18 bases between them. The CDR3 consists of 15 residues. Supplemented by reference TRBV5-6 and TRBJ2-3, the full variable domain reads DAGVTQSPTHLIKTRGQQVTLRCSPKSGHDTVSWYQQALGQGPQFIFQYYEEEERQRGNFPDRFSGHQFPNYSSELNVNALLLGDSALYLCASSPGENRRDTQYFGPGTRLTVL.

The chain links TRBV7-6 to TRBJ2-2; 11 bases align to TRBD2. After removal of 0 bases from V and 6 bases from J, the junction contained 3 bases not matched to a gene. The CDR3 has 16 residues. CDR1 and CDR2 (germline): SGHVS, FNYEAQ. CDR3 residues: CASSLASGGAAGELFF. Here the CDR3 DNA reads TGTGCCAGCAGCTTAGCTAGCGGGGGGGCCGCCGGGGAGCTGTTTTTT. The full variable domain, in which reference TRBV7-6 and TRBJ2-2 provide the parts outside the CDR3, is GAGVSQSPRYKVTKRGQDVALRCDPISGHVSLYWYRQALGQGPEFLTYFNYEAQQDKSGLPNDRFSAERPEGSISTLTIQRTEQRDSAMYRCASSLASGGAAGELFFGEGSRLTVL.